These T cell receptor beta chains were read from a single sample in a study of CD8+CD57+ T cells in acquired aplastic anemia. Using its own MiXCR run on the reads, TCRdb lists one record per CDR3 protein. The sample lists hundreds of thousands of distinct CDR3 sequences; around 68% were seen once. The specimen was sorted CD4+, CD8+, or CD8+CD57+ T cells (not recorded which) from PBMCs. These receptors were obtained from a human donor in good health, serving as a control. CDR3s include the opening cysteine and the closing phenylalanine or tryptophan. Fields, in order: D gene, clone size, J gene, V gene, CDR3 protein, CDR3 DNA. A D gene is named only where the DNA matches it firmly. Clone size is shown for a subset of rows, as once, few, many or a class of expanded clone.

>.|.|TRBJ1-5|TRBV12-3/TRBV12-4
CASIQTTGPGQPQHF
TGTGCCAGCATCCAGACGACAGGCCCTGGCCAGCCCCAGCATTTT
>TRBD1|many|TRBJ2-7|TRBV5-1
CASSPRGTATYEQYF
TGCGCCAGCAGCCCTAGGGGGACAGCTACCTACGAGCAGTACTTC
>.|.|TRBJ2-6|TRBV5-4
CASSLNSTGFSGANVLTF
TGTGCCAGCAGCCTTAATAGCACAGGCTTCTCTGGGGCCAACGTCCTGACTTTC
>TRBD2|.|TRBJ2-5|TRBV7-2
CASSPRGGQGTQYF
TGTGCCAGCAGCCCGCGGGGGGGGCAGGGGACCCAGTACTTC
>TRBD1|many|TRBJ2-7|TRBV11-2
CASSSQTRTGGYEQYF
TGTGCCAGCAGCTCCCAAACTAGGACAGGGGGCTACGAGCAGTACTTC
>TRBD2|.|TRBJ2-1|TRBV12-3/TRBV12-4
CASRGGRDLVNEQFF
TGTGCCAGCCGGGGGGGCAGGGATTTGGTCAATGAGCAGTTCTTC
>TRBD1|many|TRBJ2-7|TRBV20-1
CSASRGQGPYEQYF
TGCAGTGCTAGTCGAGGACAGGGGCCGTACGAGCAGTACTTC
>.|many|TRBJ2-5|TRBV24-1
CATSAGRAPLGQETQYF
TGTGCCACCAGTGCAGGTCGGGCCCCCCTGGGCCAAGAGACCCAGTACTTC
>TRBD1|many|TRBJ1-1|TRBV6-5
CASRHRDRVLGTEAFF
TGTGCCAGCAGACACAGAGACAGGGTTCTAGGCACTGAAGCTTTCTTT
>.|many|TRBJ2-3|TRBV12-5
CASARSTDTQYF
TGTGCTAGTGCCCGTAGCACAGATACGCAGTATTTT
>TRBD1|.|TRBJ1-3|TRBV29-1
CSATTGKSSGNTIYF
TGCAGCGCTACGACAGGGAAGAGCTCTGGAAACACCATATATTTT
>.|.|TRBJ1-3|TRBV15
CATSRVGSGRGTGSGNTIYF
TGTGCCACCAGCAGAGTCGGGTCAGGTCGGGGCACAGGGTCTGGAAACACCATATATTTT
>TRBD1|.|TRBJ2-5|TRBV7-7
CASGKDRAGQETQYF
TGTGCTAGCGGCAAGGACAGGGCAGGGCAAGAGACCCAGTACTTC
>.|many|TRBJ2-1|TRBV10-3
CAITSRPNSYNEQFF
TGTGCCATCACATCCAGGCCGAACTCCTACAATGAGCAGTTCTTC
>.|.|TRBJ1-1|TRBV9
CARSVESAPNTEALF
TGTGCCCGCAGCGTCGAATCCGCGCCGAACACTGAAGCTCTCTTT
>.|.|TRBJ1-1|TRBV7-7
CATARGPNTEAFF
TGTGCCACGGCGCGGGGGCCGAACACTGAAGCTTTCTTT
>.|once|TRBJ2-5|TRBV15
CASSLDRGSKQYF
TGTGCCAGCAGCTTGGACCGGGGATCGAAGCAGTACTTC
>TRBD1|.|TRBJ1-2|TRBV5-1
CASSLEGDRAITF
TGCGCCAGCAGCTTGGAAGGGGACAGGGCCATCACCTTC
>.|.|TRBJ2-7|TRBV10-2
CASSSCNLTYEQHF
TGCGCCAGCAGCTCCTGTAATCTTACCTACGAGCAGCACTTT
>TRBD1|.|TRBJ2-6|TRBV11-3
CASSKSPGQGAF
TGTGCCAGCAGCAAAAGTCCGGGACAGGGGGCTTTC
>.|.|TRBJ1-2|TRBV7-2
CASSLIGLAGGNETF
TGTGCCAGCAGCTTAATCGGGCTAGCGGGGGGTAACGAGACCTTC
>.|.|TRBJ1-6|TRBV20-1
CSARGQTGNIHF
TGCAGTGCTAGAGGACAAACTGGAAACATCCACTTT
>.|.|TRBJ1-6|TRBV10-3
CASRGGRNSPLHF
TGTGCCAGTCGTGGGGGGCGGAATTCACCCCTCCACTTT
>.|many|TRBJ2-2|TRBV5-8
CASSFRRLTGELFF
TGTGCCAGCAGCTTCAGGAGGTTAACCGGGGAGCTGTTTTTT
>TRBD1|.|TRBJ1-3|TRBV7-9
CASRVVGDRVTGNTIYF
TGTGCCAGCAGGGTAGTGGGAGACAGGGTAACTGGAAACACCATATATTTT
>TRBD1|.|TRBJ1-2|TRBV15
CANSRDRVYGYTF
TGTGCTAACAGCAGAGACAGGGTCTATGGCTACACCTTC
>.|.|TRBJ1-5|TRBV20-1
CSAKEPAQSSQHF
TGCAGCGCTAAAGAACCAGCGCAGTCGTCCCAGCATTTT
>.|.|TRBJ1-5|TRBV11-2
CASSSRGNGPNQPQHF
TGTGCCAGCAGCTCGCGTGGTAACGGTCCCAATCAGCCCCAGCATTTT
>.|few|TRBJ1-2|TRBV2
CASSGNGRGNTF
TGTGCCAGCAGTGGCAATGGACGGGGAAACACCTTC
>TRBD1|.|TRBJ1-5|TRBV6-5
CASTVDRGGQPQHF
TGTGCCAGCACCGTAGACAGGGGAGGGCAGCCCCAGCATTTT
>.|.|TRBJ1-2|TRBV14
CASSPELAAYDQF
TGTGCCAGCAGCCCAGAACTTGCGGCCTACGACCAGTTC
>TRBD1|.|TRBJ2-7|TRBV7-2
CASTLTGGSYEQYF
TGTGCCAGCACGTTGACAGGGGGCTCCTACGAGCAGTACTTC
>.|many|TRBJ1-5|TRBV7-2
CASSLVGNQPQHF
TGTGCCAGCAGCTTAGTTGGGAATCAGCCCCAGCATTTT
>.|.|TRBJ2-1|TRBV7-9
CASSLGTRDNEQFF
TGTGCCAGCAGCCTCGGAACGCGGGACAATGAGCAGTTCTTC
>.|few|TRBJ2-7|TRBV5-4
CASSRAFYAQYF
TGTGCCAGCAGCAGAGCGTTCTACGCGCAGTACTTC
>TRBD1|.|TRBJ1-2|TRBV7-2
CASSSGGGDRAGYGYTF
TGTGCCAGCAGCTCAGGGGGTGGGGACAGGGCCGGCTATGGCTACACCTTC
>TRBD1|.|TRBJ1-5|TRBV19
CASSIRGTGGRGNQPQHF
TGTGCCAGTAGTATTAGGGGGACAGGGGGCAGAGGCAATCAGCCCCAGCATTTT
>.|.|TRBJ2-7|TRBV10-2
CASRFAGHTGEQYF
TGCGCCAGCAGGTTTGCGGGACACACCGGCGAGCAGTACTTT
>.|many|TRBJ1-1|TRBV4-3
CASSRGGVTEAFF
TGCGCCAGCAGCCGGGGGGGGGTTACTGAAGCTTTCTTT
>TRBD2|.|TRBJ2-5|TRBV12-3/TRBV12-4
CASSPDGASGGPQETQYF
TGTGCCAGCAGCCCGGACGGGGCTAGCGGGGGGCCCCAAGAGACCCAGTACTTC
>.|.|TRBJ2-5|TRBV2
CASSERGTQETQYF
TGTGCCAGCAGTGAAAGGGGGACCCAAGAGACCCAGTACTTC
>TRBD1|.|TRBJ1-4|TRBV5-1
CASSQYGTASEKLFF
TGCGCCAGCAGCCAGTACGGGACAGCTAGTGAAAAACTGTTTTTT
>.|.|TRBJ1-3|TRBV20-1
CSASGLGLAVYF
TGCAGTGCTAGTGGCTTGGGCCTGGCCGTATATTTT
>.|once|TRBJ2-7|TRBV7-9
CASSLVTTGYGYTQYF
TGTGCCAGCAGCTTAGTCACAACGGGCTATGGCTACACCCAGTACTTC
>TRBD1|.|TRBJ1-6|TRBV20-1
CSAKGQSKAPLHF
TGCAGTGCTAAGGGACAGAGTAAAGCGCCCCTCCACTTT
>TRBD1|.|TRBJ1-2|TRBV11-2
CASSKDREAEGYTF
TGTGCCAGCAGCAAAGACAGGGAAGCTGAAGGCTACACCTTC
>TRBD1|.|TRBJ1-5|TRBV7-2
CASSYGQGGDQPQHF
TGTGCCAGCAGCTACGGACAGGGAGGGGATCAGCCCCAGCATTTT
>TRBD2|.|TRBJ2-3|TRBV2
CASSLNSGTSGDTDTQYF
TGTGCCAGCAGTCTAAACTCCGGGACTAGCGGGGACACAGATACGCAGTATTTT
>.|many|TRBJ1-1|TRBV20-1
CSASYRERGNTEAFF
TGCAGTGCTAGTTATAGGGAAAGGGGGAACACTGAAGCTTTCTTT